The 15 T cell receptor beta chains reported below all come from one sample, sequenced in a study of cytomegalovirus exposure and HLA in healthy donors. Use of 60 Vbeta and 13 Jbeta primers characterized the PCR. TCRdb keeps only in-frame clones here, not all; method: immunoSEQ multiplex PCR. This table has under 150,000 clones, roughly 84% appearing once. The sample was PBMCs. These receptors were taken from a boy aged 5-17 years in good health and CMV-seronegative.

This chain uses TRBV2 with TRBJ2-1; D gene uncertain. Germline loops: CDR1 SNHLY, CDR2 FYNNEI. CDR3 size: 10 residues. V was trimmed by 4 bases and J by 7 bases, leaving 2 bases between them. The CDR3 spells CASSANEQFF. DNA for the CDR3: TGTGCCAGCAGTGCGAATGAGCAGTTCTTC.

This clone was counted once. The rearrangement uses TRBV5-4 and TRBJ2-2; 11 bases agree with TRBD1. The V gene end was trimmed by 3 bases and the J gene end by 7 bases; junction bases not matched to a gene: 8. The germline V gene has CDR1 SGHNT and CDR2 YYREEE (reference sequence). The CDR3 covers 16 residues. The CDR3 protein is CASSSAGQGVNGELFF. As DNA, the CDR3 is TGTGCCAGCAGCTCGGCGGGACAGGGGGTTAACGGGGAGCTGTTTTTT. The entire variable domain, with the rest obtained from reference TRBV5-4 and TRBJ2-2, is as follows: ETGVTQSPTHLIKTRGQQVTLRCSSQSGHNTVSWYQQALGQGPQFIFQYYREEENGRGNFPPRFSGLQFPNYSSELNVNALELDDSALYLCASSSAGQGVNGELFFGEGSRLTVL.

The CDR3 sequence: CASSLEPQTGTGDAGYTF. CDR3 in DNA: TGTGCCAGCAGCCTGGAGCCCCAAACCGGGACAGGGGATGCTGGCTACACCTTC. V and J are TRBV5-4 and TRBJ1-2, with 10 bases lining up with TRBD1. Germline V gives CDR1 SGHNT, CDR2 YYREEE (reference sequence). V shed 4 bases and J 7 bases; nucleotides not matched to a gene: 19. This CDR3 has 18 amino acids.

This rearrangement joins TRBV4-3 to TRBJ1-6; a weak D match, TRBD1 (6 bases). Germline-derived CDR1 and CDR2 are LGHNA and YSLEER. V lost 1 base and J 7 bases, leaving 23 bases between the germline ends. The CDR3 extends over 19 amino acids. CDR3 loop: CASSQGGAGGRLGNSPLHF. Here the CDR3 DNA reads TGCGCCAGCAGCCAAGGGGGAGCGGGGGGGCGCCTAGGGAATTCACCCCTCCACTTT.

This chain uses TRBV25-1 with TRBJ2-7, with 9 bases lining up with TRBD1. This CDR3 spans 17 amino acids. Germline assignment: CDR1 MGHDK and CDR2 SYGVNS. V was pared by 2 bases and J by 3 bases, with 11 bases of the junction left unmatched. The CDR3 loop is CASSETRPGQGVYEQYF. The DNA of the CDR3 is TGTGCCAGCAGTGAAACCCGGCCGGGACAGGGAGTCTACGAGCAGTACTTC.

This clone has just a few counts. J is TRBJ1-1 and V is TRBV6-1, with D possibly TRBD1 on 5 matching bases. The CDR3 spans 14 residues. V was cut by 8 bases and J by 0 bases, with 13 bases left in between. CDR1 MNHNS and CDR2 SASEGT come from the germline V gene. CDR3 in DNA: TGTGCCAGCCATCCGGGACTCTTGAACACTGAAGCTTTCTTT. As protein: CASHPGLLNTEAFF.

A note on this clone: One end of the junction does not line up with germline, which may come from a read error. V gene TRBV5-6 combines with J gene TRBJ1-1; no clear D gene. Germline V lookup: CDR1 SGHDT, CDR2 YYEEEE. The CDR3 length is 14 residues. The CDR3 region has the DNA TGTGCCAGCAGCCATTCCCTTGGGCACACTGAAGCTTCCTTT. Amino acid sequence: CASSHSLGHTEASF.

V usage is TRBV5-1 and J usage is TRBJ2-5, with D possibly matching TRBD2 (5 bases). CDR1 SGHRS and CDR2 YFSETQ come from the germline V gene. V lost 0 bases to trimming and J lost 5 bases, with 20 bases between them. The CDR3 loop spans 17 amino acids. Here the CDR3 reads CASSLAGDPLGMETQYF. CDR3 nucleotide sequence: TGCGCCAGCAGCTTGGCCGGGGATCCTCTGGGTATGGAGACCCAGTACTTC.

This clone was seen once. Here the CDR3 reads CASSEYNEQFF. As DNA, the CDR3 is TGTGCCAGCAGCGAGTACAATGAGCAGTTCTTC. V gene TRBV7-2 combines with J gene TRBJ2-1; D unclear. This CDR3 spans 11 amino acids. Germline lookup yields CDR1 SGHTA and CDR2 FQGNSA. Trimming removed 5 bases from V and 4 bases from J, with 3 bases in between.

The gene calls are TRBV25-1 and TRBJ2-5; 14 bases line up with TRBD2. CDR1 MGHDK and CDR2 SYGVNS come from the germline V gene. This CDR3 region has 15 residues. Trimming removed 6 bases from V and 5 bases from J; junction bases left unmatched: 5. CDR3 bases: TGTGCCAGCAGCGAGGGACTAGCGGGAGCGGAGACCCAGTACTTC. This gives the protein CASSEGLAGAETQYF.

This clone was seen more than once but under ten times. The chain links TRBV7-9 to TRBJ1-1, with D possibly being TRBD1 (5 bases). The CDR3 has 12 residues. V was clipped by 3 bases and J by 7 bases, with 9 bases between them. Germline assignment: CDR1 SEHNR and CDR2 FQNEAQ (reference sequence). In DNA, the CDR3 is TGTGCCAGCAGCTTTGGGGCGGATGAAGCTTTCTTT. Its translation: CASSFGADEAFF.

This clone was detected a few times. The gene calls are TRBV6-1 and TRBJ1-2; D possibly corresponds to TRBD1 (5 bases). The V and J ends lost 1 base and 10 bases respectively, with 13 bases between them. The V gene's germline CDR1 is MNHNS and CDR2 SASEGT. This CDR3 is 13 amino acids long. CDR3 bases: TGTGCCAGCAGTGAAGTAGACAGTTCAGCCTACACCTTC. Protein product: CASSEVDSSAYTF.

The chain joins TRBV27 to TRBJ2-6; TRBD2 matches at 11 bases. The CDR3 spans 19 residues. From germline, CDR1 is MNHEY and CDR2 SMNVEV (reference sequence). V was pared by 5 bases and J by 4 bases, with 13 bases of the junction left unmatched. The CDR3, as DNA: TGTGCCAGCAGTAACATAGCGGGAGGGCCGTTCCCCGGGGCCAACGTCCTGACTTTC. Its translation is CASSNIAGGPFPGANVLTF.

The chain carries TRBV10-1 and TRBJ2-2; 13 bases map to TRBD2. With V trimmed by 9 bases and J by 6 bases, 1 base remained unmatched. Germline V gene lookup returns CDR1 WNHNN and CDR2 SYGVQD (reference sequence). The CDR3 contains 13 residues. Here the CDR3 reads CARLAGGPGELFF. The CDR3 DNA reads as TGCGCCAGACTAGCGGGAGGGCCCGGGGAGCTGTTTTTT.

The genes are TRBV27 and TRBJ2-7, with D possibly matching TRBD1 (5 bases). The CDR3 runs 13 residues. CDR1 and CDR2 (germline): MNHEY, SMNVEV (reference sequence). V was trimmed by 2 bases and J by 2 bases, leaving 7 bases between them. CDR3 protein: CASSLDRTYEQYF. The CDR3 coding sequence is TGTGCCAGCAGTTTAGACAGAACCTACGAGCAGTACTTC.